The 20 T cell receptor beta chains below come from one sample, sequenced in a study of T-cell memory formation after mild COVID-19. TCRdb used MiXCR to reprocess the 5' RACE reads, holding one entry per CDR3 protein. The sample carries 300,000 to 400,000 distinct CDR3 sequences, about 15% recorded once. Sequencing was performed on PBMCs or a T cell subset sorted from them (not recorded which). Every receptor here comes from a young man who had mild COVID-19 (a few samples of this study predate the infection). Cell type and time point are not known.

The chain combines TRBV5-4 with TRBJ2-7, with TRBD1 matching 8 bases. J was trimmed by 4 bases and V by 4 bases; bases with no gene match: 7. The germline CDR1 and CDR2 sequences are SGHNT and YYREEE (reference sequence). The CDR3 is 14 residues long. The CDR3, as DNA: TGTGCCAGCAGCCATACGGGACAGGTTTACGAGCAGTACTTC. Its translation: CASSHTGQVYEQYF.

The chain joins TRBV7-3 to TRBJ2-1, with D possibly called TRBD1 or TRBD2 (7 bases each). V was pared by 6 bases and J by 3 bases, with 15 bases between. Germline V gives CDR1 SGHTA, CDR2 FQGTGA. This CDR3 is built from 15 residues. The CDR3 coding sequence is TGTGCCAGCAGTCCAGGGGGGGCAGTCTACAATGAGCAGTTCTTC. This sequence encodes CASSPGGAVYNEQFF.

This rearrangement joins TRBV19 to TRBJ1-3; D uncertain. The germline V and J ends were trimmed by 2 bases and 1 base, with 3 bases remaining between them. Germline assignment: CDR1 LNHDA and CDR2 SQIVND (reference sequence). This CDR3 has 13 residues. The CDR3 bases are TGTGCCAGTAGTATAATGTCTGGAAACACCATATATTTT. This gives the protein CASSIMSGNTIYF.

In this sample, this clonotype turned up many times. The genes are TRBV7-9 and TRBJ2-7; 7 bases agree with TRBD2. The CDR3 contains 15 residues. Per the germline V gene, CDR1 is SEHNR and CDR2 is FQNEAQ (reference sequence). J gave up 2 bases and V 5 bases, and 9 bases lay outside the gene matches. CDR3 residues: CASSDPASGAYEQYF. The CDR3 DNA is TGTGCCAGCAGCGACCCTGCTAGCGGCGCCTACGAGCAGTACTTC.

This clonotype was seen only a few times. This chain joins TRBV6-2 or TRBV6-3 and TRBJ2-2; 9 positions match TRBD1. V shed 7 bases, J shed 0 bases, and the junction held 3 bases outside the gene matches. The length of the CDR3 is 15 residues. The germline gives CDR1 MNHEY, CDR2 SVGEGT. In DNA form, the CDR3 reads TGTGCCAGCAATAGACAGGGGGCGAACACCGGGGAGCTGTTTTTT. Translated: CASNRQGANTGELFF.

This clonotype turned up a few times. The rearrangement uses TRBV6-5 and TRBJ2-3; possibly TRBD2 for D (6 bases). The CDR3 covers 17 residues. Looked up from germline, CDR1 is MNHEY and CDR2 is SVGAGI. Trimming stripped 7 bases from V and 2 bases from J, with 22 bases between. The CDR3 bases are TGTGCCAGCACCCCAACGGGACTCGCGGGACTCACAGATACGCAGTATTTT. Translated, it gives CASTPTGLAGLTDTQYF.

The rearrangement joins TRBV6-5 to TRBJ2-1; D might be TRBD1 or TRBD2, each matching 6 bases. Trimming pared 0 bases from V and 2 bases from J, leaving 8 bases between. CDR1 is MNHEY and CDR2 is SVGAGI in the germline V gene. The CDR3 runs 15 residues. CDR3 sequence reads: CASSYSGGTYNEQFF. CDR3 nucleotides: TGTGCCAGCAGTTACTCAGGGGGGACCTACAATGAGCAGTTCTTC.

CDR3 coding DNA: TGTGCCAGCAGCCCCTTGCTAGCGGGGGGGCTCAATGAGCAGTTCTTC. Translation gives CASSPLLAGGLNEQFF. V is TRBV7-6 and J is TRBJ2-1, with 12 bases fitting TRBD2. The CDR3 has 16 residues. Germline CDR1 and CDR2: SGHVS and FNYEAQ. The junction had 8 bases not matched to a gene; V was cut back by 5 bases and J by 6 bases.

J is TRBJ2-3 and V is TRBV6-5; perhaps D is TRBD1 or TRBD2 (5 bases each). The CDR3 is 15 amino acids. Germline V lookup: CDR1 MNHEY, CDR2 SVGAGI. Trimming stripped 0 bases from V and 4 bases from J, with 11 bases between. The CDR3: CASSYSGASSDTQYF. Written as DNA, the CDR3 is TGTGCCAGCAGTTACTCAGGGGCTAGCTCAGATACGCAGTATTTT.

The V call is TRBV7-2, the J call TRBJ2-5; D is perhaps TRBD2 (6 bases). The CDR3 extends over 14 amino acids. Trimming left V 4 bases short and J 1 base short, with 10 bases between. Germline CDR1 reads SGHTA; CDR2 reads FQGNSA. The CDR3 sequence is CASSWRGSQETQYF. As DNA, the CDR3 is TGTGCCAGCAGCTGGAGGGGTTCCCAAGAGACCCAGTACTTC.

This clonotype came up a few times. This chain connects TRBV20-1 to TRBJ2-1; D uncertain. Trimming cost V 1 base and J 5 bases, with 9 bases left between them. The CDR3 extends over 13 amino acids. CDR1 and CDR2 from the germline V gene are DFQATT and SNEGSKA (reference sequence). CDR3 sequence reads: CSARGQVNNEQFF. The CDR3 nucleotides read TGCAGTGCTAGAGGTCAGGTTAACAATGAGCAGTTCTTC.

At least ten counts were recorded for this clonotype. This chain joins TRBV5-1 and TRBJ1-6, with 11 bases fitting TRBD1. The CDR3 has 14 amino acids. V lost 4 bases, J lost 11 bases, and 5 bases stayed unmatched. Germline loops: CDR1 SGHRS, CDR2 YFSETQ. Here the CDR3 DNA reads TGCGCCAGCAGCCTGGGACAGGGGGACGCACCCCTCCACTTT. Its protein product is CASSLGQGDAPLHF.

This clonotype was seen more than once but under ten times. The CDR3 spells CASSQIGQALEQYF. Written as DNA, the CDR3 is TGCGCCAGCAGCCAAATTGGACAGGCGCTCGAGCAGTACTTC. The genes are TRBV4-1 and TRBJ2-7; 7 bases match TRBD1. From germline, CDR1 is MGHRA and CDR2 YSYEKL. The CDR3 spans 14 residues. The V gene end was trimmed by 2 bases and the J gene end by 6 bases; junction bases not matched to a gene: 7.

The CDR3 DNA is TGTGCCAGCAGTTTATCACAGTACAATGAGCAGTTCTTC. Translating it yields CASSLSQYNEQFF. The V and J genes are TRBV27 and TRBJ2-1; D call uncertain. The CDR3 spans 13 residues. CDR1 is MNHEY and CDR2 is SMNVEV in the germline V gene (reference sequence). V lost 0 bases to trimming and J lost 4 bases, with 4 bases between them.

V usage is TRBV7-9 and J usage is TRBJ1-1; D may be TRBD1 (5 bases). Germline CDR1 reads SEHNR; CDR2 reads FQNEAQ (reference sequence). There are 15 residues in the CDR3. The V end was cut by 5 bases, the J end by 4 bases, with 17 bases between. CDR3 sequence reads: CASSLNVGEGTEAFF. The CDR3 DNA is TGTGCCAGCAGCCTAAACGTGGGGGAAGGCACTGAAGCTTTCTTT.

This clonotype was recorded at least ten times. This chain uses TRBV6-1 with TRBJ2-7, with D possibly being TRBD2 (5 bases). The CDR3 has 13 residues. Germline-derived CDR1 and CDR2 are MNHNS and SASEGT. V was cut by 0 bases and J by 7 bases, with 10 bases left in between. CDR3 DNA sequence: TGTGCCAGCAGTGAAGCCCGACCGGGGGAGCAGTACGTC. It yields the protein CASSEARPGEQYV.

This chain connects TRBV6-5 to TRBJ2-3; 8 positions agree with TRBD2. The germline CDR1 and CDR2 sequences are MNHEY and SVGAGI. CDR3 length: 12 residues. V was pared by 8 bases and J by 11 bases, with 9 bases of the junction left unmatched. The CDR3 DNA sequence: TGTGCCAGCGGGCCCGGACTAGCCGAGCAGTATTTT. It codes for CASGPGLAEQYF.

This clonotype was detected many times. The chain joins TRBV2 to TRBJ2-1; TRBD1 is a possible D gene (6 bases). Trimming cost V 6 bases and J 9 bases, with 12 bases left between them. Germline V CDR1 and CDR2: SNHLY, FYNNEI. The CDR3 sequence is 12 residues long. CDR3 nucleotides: TGTGCCAGCAGGGACACAGGGACTGAGCAGTTCTTC. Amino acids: CASRDTGTEQFF.

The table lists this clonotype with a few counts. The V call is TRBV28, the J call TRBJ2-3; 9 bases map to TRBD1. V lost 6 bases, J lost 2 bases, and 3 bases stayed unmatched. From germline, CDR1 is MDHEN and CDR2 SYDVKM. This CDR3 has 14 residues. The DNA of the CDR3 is TGTGCCAGCAGGGGACAGGGCCTCACAGATACGCAGTATTTT. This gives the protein CASRGQGLTDTQYF.

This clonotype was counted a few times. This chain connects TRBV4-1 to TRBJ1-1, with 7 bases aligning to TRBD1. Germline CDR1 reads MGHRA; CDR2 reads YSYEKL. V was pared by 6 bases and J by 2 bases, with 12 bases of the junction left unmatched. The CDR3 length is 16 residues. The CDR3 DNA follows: TGCGCCAGCAGACCCGTATTACTAGGGGGCAACACTGAAGCTTTCTTT. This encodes CASRPVLLGGNTEAFF.